These 11 T cell receptor beta chains share one sample of origin, sequenced in a study of brain T cells in children with intractable seizures. Assay used: immunoSEQ multiplex PCR; TCRdb lists only in-frame clones, some missing. The sample holds about 340,000 clones, roughly 92% seen once. Specified time point: blood from clinic visit 5 months post-surgery; TSC patient then seizure free. Sequences were derived from peripheral blood, sampled about 5 months after surgery. The origin of the receptors is a boy under two years old with tuberous sclerosis and intractable seizures.

The chain employs TRBV24-1 and TRBJ1-1, with TRBD1 as a possible D gene (5 bases). CDR3 length: 18 amino acids. Trimming took 8 bases from V and 0 from J, leaving 24 bases between them. CDR1 is KGHDR and CDR2 is SFDVKD in the germline V gene. This CDR3 reads CATTPQMSGTRLNTEAFF. The CDR3 nucleotides read TGTGCCACCACCCCGCAAATGTCAGGGACCCGCTTGAACACTGAAGCTTTCTTT.

About this clone: Its ends do not fully match the called genes, so a read error is possible. This sequence joins TRBV7-8 and TRBJ2-1, with 11 bases aligning to TRBD2. The CDR3 is made up of 14 amino acids. Germline V lookup: CDR1 SGHVS, CDR2 FQNEAQ. DNA for the CDR3: TGTGCCAGCACCTTAGCGGGGGGGTACAATGAGCAGTTCTTC. Translated: CASTLAGGYNEQFF.

The chain uses TRBV11-2 and TRBJ1-1, with 12 bases fitting TRBD1. The germline gives CDR1 SGHAT, CDR2 FQNNGV. The CDR3 has 14 amino acids. The V and J ends lost 1 base and 10 bases, in that order; junction bases with no gene match: 4. The CDR3 reads CASSLGWDRGRAFF. CDR3 nucleotides: TGTGCCAGCAGCTTAGGATGGGACAGGGGGCGAGCTTTCTTT. Filled out from reference TRBV11-2 and TRBJ1-1, the complete variable domain reads EAGVAQSPRYKIIEKRQSVAFWCNPISGHATLYWYQQILGQGPKLLIQFQNNGVVDDSQLPKDRFSAERLKGVDSTLKIQPAKLEDSAVYLCASSLGWDRGRAFFGQGTRLTVV.

The genes are TRBV24-1 and TRBJ2-3; D is perhaps TRBD2 (6 bases). Germline CDR1 is KGHDR and CDR2 is SFDVKD. This CDR3 spans 13 amino acids. The ends were cut back, 2 bases at V and 14 bases at J, with 16 bases in the middle. CDR3 DNA sequence: TGTGCCACCAGTGATTCCCGACTAGTTTATTTGTATTTT. Translating it yields CATSDSRLVYLYF.

The genes are TRBV18 and TRBJ1-6, with unresolved D. Germline loops: CDR1 KGHSH, CDR2 LQKENI. V lost 2 bases and J lost 7, with 6 bases in between. This CDR3 is 13 amino acids long. CDR3 protein: CASSPGINSPLHF. CDR3 bases: TGTGCCAGCTCACCAGGGATAAATTCACCCCTCCACTTT.

The chain combines TRBV2 with TRBJ1-2; 8 positions match TRBD1. Germline-derived CDR1 and CDR2 are SNHLY and FYNNEI. The CDR3 sequence is 13 residues long. V lost 9 bases to trimming and J lost 7 bases; unmatched junction nucleotides: 10. CDR3 sequence reads: CASNFDRGGGYTF. The CDR3 coding sequence is TGTGCCAGTAATTTTGACAGGGGTGGTGGCTACACCTTC.

The CDR3 bases are TGTGCCAGCATGGTAGGGATAGATCGCACCGGGGAGCTGTTTTTT. Translation: CASMVGIDRTGELFF. The rearrangement joins TRBV2 to TRBJ2-2, with D hard to call. The V gene's germline CDR1 is SNHLY and CDR2 FYNNEI. V dropped 7 bases and J dropped 4 bases, with 16 bases sitting between them. CDR3 length: 15 amino acids.

The chain couples TRBV19 to TRBJ1-6; D is unclear. The length of the CDR3 is 12 residues. The V end was cut by 0 bases, the J end by 10 bases, with 4 bases between. The germline V gene has CDR1 LNHDA and CDR2 SQIVND (reference sequence). CDR3 residues: CASSIDQSPLHF. The DNA for the CDR3 is TGTGCCAGTAGTATAGATCAATCACCCCTCCACTTT.

V usage is TRBV10-3 and J usage is TRBJ1-4; 7 bases match TRBD1. The CDR3 has 15 amino acids. Trimming at V came to 10 bases and at J to 0 bases, leaving 8 bases not matched to a gene. Germline loops: CDR1 ENHRY, CDR2 SYGVKD. The CDR3 here is CATSRTGATNEKLFF. CDR3 nucleotides: TGTGCCACATCTCGGACAGGCGCAACTAATGAAAAACTGTTTTTT.

This chain uses TRBV30 with TRBJ1-1; D ambiguous. The V gene lost 5 bases and the J gene lost 3 bases, with 7 bases spanning the gap. Germline CDR1 GTSNPN, CDR2 SVGIG (reference sequence). This CDR3 spans 11 amino acids. The CDR3 DNA reads as TGTGCCTGGGATGGGGACACTGAAGCTTTCTTT. Its protein is CAWDGDTEAFF.

This clone has only one observation. The chain carries TRBV27 and TRBJ2-1; TRBD2 matches at 8 bases. Germline V CDR1 and CDR2: MNHEY, SMNVEV (reference sequence). This CDR3 has 13 residues. Trimming at V came to 8 bases and at J to 6 bases, leaving 6 bases not matched to a gene. CDR3 sequence reads: CASLGLDVNEQFF. CDR3 DNA: TGTGCCAGCCTGGGACTAGATGTCAATGAGCAGTTCTTC.